The clone carrying this T cell receptor beta chain was found a few times. Antigen unknown. V was pared by 3 bases and J by 0 bases, with 8 bases between. Germline CDR1 is LNHNV and CDR2 is YYDKDF (reference sequence). The CDR3 covers 14 residues. The template for TCR beta VDJ and CDR3 sequence profiling was genomic DNA. TCRdb re-derived calls from the reads in MiXCR, one entry per CDR3 protein. This sample carries 100,000 to 150,000 distinct CDR3 sequences, 45% to 60% of them seen once, and the ten largest clones take 25% to 35%. The data were obtained in a study of CD8+CD57+ T cells in acquired aplastic anemia. Regarding the study as a whole: No significant difference in CD8+ Simpson's diversity was found between patients and controls. Some 31 CD8+ CDR3 sequences were shared between patients and controls.

CD8+CD57+ cell expansion had been shown by flow cytometry in patients chosen for sequencing. Diagnosis of severe acquired aplastic anemia applied to all patients. V usage is TRBV15 and J usage is TRBJ2-5, with no clear D. The sample was sorted CD4+, CD8+, or CD8+CD57+ T cells (not recorded which) from PBMCs. This receptor was taken from a human donor with aplastic anemia. CDR3 nucleotides: TGTGCCACCAGCAGGGGTGGATACCAAGAGACCCAGTACTTC. It codes for CATSRGGYQETQYF.